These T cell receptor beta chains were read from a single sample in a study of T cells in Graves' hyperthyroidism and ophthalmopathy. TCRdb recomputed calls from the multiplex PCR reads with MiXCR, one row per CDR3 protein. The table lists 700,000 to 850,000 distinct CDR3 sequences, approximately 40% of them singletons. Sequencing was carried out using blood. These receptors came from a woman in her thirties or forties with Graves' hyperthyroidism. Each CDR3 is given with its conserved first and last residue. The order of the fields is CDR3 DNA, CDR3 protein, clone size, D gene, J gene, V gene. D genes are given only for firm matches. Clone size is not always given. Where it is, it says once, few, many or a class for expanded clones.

TGTGCCAGCAGAAACGGACCGGGGATCCTCTATGGCTACACCTTC,CASRNGPGILYGYTF,-,-,TRBJ1-2,TRBV12-3/TRBV12-4
TGTGCCAGCAGCTTAATTTCGCTAGCGGGAGGGTCCGAGCAGTACTTC,CASSLISLAGGSEQYF,many,TRBD2,TRBJ2-7,TRBV7-8
TGTGCCAGCAGTTATGGGCAGGGGGTCGCCGGGGAGCTGTTTTTT,CASSYGQGVAGELFF,-,TRBD1,TRBJ2-2,TRBV6-5
TGTGCCAGCAGTTACTCGGGTCAACCCTACGAGCAGTACTTC,CASSYSGQPYEQYF,-,-,TRBJ2-7,TRBV6-2/TRBV6-3
TGTGCCAGCAGCGTCGGACAGGGCGACACTGAAGCTTTCTTT,CASSVGQGDTEAFF,many,TRBD1,TRBJ1-1,TRBV5-8
TGTGCCAGCAGCGTGACAGGGGCTGCCGGCACTGAAGCTTTCTTT,CASSVTGAAGTEAFF,once,TRBD1,TRBJ1-1,TRBV7-9
TGTGCCAGCAGTGAATATAAGGAGGGGAACACTGAAGCTTTCTTT,CASSEYKEGNTEAFF,many,-,TRBJ1-1,TRBV25-1
TGCGCCAGCAGCCAAGACAAGGTTTCCTACGAGCAGTACTTC,CASSQDKVSYEQYF,many,-,TRBJ2-7,TRBV4-3
TGTGCCAGCGGGAGCAACGGGGAGCTGTTTTTT,CASGSNGELFF,many,-,TRBJ2-2,TRBV7-3
TGTGCCAGCAGCGGAGGCAGGGTATACGATAATTCACCCCTCCACTTT,CASSGGRVYDNSPLHF,-,-,TRBJ1-6,TRBV11-2
TGTGCCAGCAGTTTAGCGCCCCCAAACACTGAAGCTTTCTTT,CASSLAPPNTEAFF,many,-,TRBJ1-1,TRBV12-3/TRBV12-4
TGCGCCAGTAGTGAGTCACGGAACACTGAAGCTTTCTTT,CASSESRNTEAFF,many,-,TRBJ1-1,TRBV10-1
TGTGCCAGCAGCTTAATGACTAGCGGGCAGCAGTACTTC,CASSLMTSGQQYF,-,TRBD2,TRBJ2-7,TRBV7-2
TGCAGCGCTGGGTCCGGGGGGACTGAAGCTTTCTTT,CSAGSGGTEAFF,many,-,TRBJ1-1,TRBV29-1
TGTGCCAGCAGTTTTGGGACAGGCAATAATTCACCCCTCCACTTT,CASSFGTGNNSPLHF,few,TRBD1,TRBJ1-6,TRBV12-3/TRBV12-4
TGTGCCAGCAGTCCGACGAATAGCGGGGTGCGAGACCAGTACTTC,CASSPTNSGVRDQYF,-,TRBD2,TRBJ2-5,TRBV2
TGTGCCAGCAGCCAAGCGCCACCCGGGGGACTGTTTTTT,CASSQAPPGGLFF,few,-,TRBJ1-4,TRBV9
TGTGCCAGCAGGAGGGCCCCCAGCCTTGGAAACACCATATATTTT,CASRRAPSLGNTIYF,many,-,TRBJ1-3,TRBV2
TGTGCCAGCAGTTACCGTACTAGCACAGATACGCAGTATTTT,CASSYRTSTDTQYF,-,-,TRBJ2-3,TRBV6-5
TGTGCCAGCAGCCCCCGAGAGGGACTGGGCTATGGCTACACCTTC,CASSPREGLGYGYTF,-,-,TRBJ1-2,TRBV11-3
TGTGCCAGCTCACCATTCAGGTCAGGGATGAACACTGAAGCTTTCTTT,CASSPFRSGMNTEAFF,few,-,TRBJ1-1,TRBV2
TGTGCCAGCAGCCCCCGGACCGATTATAATTCACCCCTCCACTTT,CASSPRTDYNSPLHF,many,-,TRBJ1-6,TRBV9
TGTGCCACCAGCAGCCAAGATCTAGGACCTAACTATGGCTACACCTTC,CATSSQDLGPNYGYTF,once,-,TRBJ1-2,TRBV15
TGTGCCAGCAGTCTCCTAACTCGGGAGCAGTTCTTC,CASSLLTREQFF,-,-,TRBJ2-1,TRBV7-9
TGTGCCAGCAGCAAAGGGACAGGGGAAAATGGCTACACCTTC,CASSKGTGENGYTF,many,TRBD1,TRBJ1-2,TRBV11-2
TGTGCCAGCAGCTCGTCACTCTCCTCCGGGACTAGCGCCTCCTACGAGCAGTACTTC,CASSSSLSSGTSASYEQYF,-,TRBD2,TRBJ2-7,TRBV7-9
TGTGCCAGCAGTCCCCCGTATGGCTACACCTTC,CASSPPYGYTF,-,-,TRBJ1-2,TRBV6-5
TGTGCCAGCAGTGTAGAGGACTTTTCTTCGGTATACGAGCAGTACTTC,CASSVEDFSSVYEQYF,-,-,TRBJ2-7,TRBV6-1
TGTGCCAGCAATATCAGGGGAGGGTTCTACGAGCAGTACTTC,CASNIRGGFYEQYF,-,-,TRBJ2-7,TRBV28
TGTGCCAGCAAGCCCTCTGGGGAAAAACTGTTTTTT,CASKPSGEKLFF,few,-,TRBJ1-4,TRBV12-3/TRBV12-4
TGTGCCAGCAGTCTGAATCATCAGCCCCAGCATTTT,CASSLNHQPQHF,-,-,TRBJ1-5,TRBV3-1
TGCGCCAGCAGCCAACGCAGGACGATCAATGGAGGCACTGAAGCTTTCTTT,CASSQRRTINGGTEAFF,-,-,TRBJ1-1,TRBV7-9